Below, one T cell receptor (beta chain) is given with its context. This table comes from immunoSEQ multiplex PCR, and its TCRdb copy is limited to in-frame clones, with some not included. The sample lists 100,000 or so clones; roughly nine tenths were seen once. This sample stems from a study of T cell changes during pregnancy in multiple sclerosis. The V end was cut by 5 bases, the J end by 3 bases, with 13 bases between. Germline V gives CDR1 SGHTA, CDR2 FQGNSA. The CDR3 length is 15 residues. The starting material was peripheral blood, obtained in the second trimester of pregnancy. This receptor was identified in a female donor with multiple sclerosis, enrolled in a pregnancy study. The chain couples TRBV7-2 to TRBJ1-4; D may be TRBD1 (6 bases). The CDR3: CASSAYRAANEKLFF. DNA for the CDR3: TGTGCCAGCAGCGCATACAGGGCGGCTAATGAAAAACTGTTTTTT.